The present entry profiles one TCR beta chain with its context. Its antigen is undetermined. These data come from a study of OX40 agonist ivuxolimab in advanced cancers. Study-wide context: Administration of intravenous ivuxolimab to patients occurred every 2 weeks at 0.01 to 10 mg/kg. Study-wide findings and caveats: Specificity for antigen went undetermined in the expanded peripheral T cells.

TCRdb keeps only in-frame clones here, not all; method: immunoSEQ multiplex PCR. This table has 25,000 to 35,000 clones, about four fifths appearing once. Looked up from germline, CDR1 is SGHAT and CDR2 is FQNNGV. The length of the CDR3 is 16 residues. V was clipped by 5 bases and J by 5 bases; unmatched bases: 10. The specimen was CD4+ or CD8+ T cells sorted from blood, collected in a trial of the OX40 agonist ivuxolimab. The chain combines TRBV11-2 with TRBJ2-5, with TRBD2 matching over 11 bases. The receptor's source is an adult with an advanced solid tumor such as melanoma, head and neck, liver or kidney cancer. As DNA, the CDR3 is TGTGCCAGCAGCCTCTTAGCGGGAGGGCCGGGGGAGACCCAGTACTTC. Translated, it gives CASSLLAGGPGETQYF.